These 20 T cell receptor beta chains were sequenced from one sample in a study of T cells after posttransplantation cyclophosphamide (dated by TCRdb to 2016 to 2018). Receptors were amplified or captured by the immunoSEQ multiplex PCR assay. TCRdb retrieved this table from immuneACCESS and kept in-frame rearrangements only. Not all clones are present; in checked studies, unresolved V genes account for under half, and no reason is known for the remainder. A total of some 43,000 clones appear in this sample, around 91% of them only once. In total, the top ten clones hold less than 2.5% of the sample. The label giving this sample's treatment or condition can be read as: high-dose cyclophosphamide on days +3 and +4 as single-agent GVHD prophylaxis. Busulfan and fludarabine conditioning, a related or unrelated marrow graft, and cyclophosphamide on days +3 and +4 were given to PTCy patients. This specimen consisted of PBMCs, obtained around 58 days after allogeneic stem cell transplant with posttransplant cyclophosphamide. All receptors derive from a male patient aged 60 to 75 who received an allogeneic stem cell transplant from a related donor and was CMV-positive. In patients who had a transplant, some T cells may come from the graft donor.

The chain recombines TRBV7-9 with TRBJ1-1; 7 positions match TRBD1. The CDR3 consists of 15 residues. CDR1 is SEHNR, CDR2 FQNEAQ, per germline (reference sequence). The V segment lost 4 bases and the J segment 2 bases; nucleotides outside the gene matches: 7. CDR3 amino acids: CASSYQTGVNTEAFF. The CDR3 coding sequence is TGTGCCAGCAGCTACCAAACAGGGGTTAACACTGAAGCTTTCTTT.

This chain connects TRBV4-2 to TRBJ1-2; D ambiguous. The CDR3 sequence is 14 residues long. V lost 1 base, J lost 3 bases, and 9 bases lay in between. Per germline, CDR1 LGHNA and CDR2 YNFKEQ. The chain's CDR3 is CASSQAQVDYGYTF. CDR3 bases: TGTGCCAGCAGCCAAGCTCAGGTTGACTATGGCTACACCTTC.

The chain recombines TRBV6-1 with TRBJ2-3; 11 bases line up with TRBD2. The CDR3 is 16 residues long. The ends lost 4 bases at V and 1 base at J; junction bases unmatched: 4. Germline V CDR1 and CDR2: MNHNS, SASEGT. The CDR3 loop reads CASSASLAGGTDTQYF. CDR3 in DNA: TGTGCCAGCAGTGCTTCACTAGCGGGGGGCACAGATACGCAGTATTTT.

The chain recombines TRBV5-1 with TRBJ2-3, with D hard to call. Germline values: CDR1 SGHRS, CDR2 YFSETQ. The CDR3 runs to 15 residues. V lost 0 bases to trimming and J lost 2 bases, with 10 bases between them. The CDR3 nucleotides read TGCGCCAGCAGCTTGGATCCTACCCCCACAGATACGCAGTATTTT. This codes for CASSLDPTPTDTQYF.

The chain links TRBV6-5 to TRBJ1-2; no firm D call. V was clipped by 3 bases and J by 4 bases, with 12 bases between them. Germline CDR1 MNHEY, CDR2 SVGAGI. The CDR3 is 14 amino acids. CDR3 in DNA: TGTGCCAGCAGTTATTCCCCAGCTAGCTATGGCTACACCTTC. Protein: CASSYSPASYGYTF.

The chain couples TRBV7-9 to TRBJ1-1; TRBD1 is a possible D gene (5 bases). The germline CDR1 and CDR2 sequences are SEHNR and FQNEAQ (reference sequence). This CDR3 is 13 amino acids long. V lost 5 bases, J lost 1 base, and 8 bases lay in between. The CDR3 loop reads CASSLGQNTEAFF. DNA for the CDR3: TGTGCCAGCAGCCTCGGACAGAACACTGAAGCTTTCTTT.

The chain employs TRBV9 and TRBJ2-5, with D tentatively TRBD2 (7 bases). V was cut by 0 bases and J by 2 bases, with 14 bases left in between. Germline CDR1 is SGDLS and CDR2 is YYNGEE. CDR3 length: 16 residues. In DNA, the CDR3 is TGTGCCAGCAGCGTAGGAGGGGGGGCCTTACAAGAGACCCAGTACTTC. Amino acids: CASSVGGGALQETQYF.

CDR3: CASGLVLTGEDGYGYTF. The CDR3 DNA reads TGTGCTAGTGGTTTGGTATTGACAGGGGAGGATGGCTATGGCTACACCTTC. This rearrangement joins TRBV12-5 to TRBJ1-2; 8 bases map to TRBD1. The V gene end was trimmed by 0 bases and the J gene end by 4 bases; junction bases not matched to a gene: 10. Germline V gene lookup returns CDR1 LGHNT and CDR2 FRNRAP. The CDR3 has 17 residues.

V gene TRBV7-9 combines with J gene TRBJ1-2, with a weak D call TRBD1 (5 bases). Between the trimmed V and J ends, which lost 5 bases and 7 bases, there was a span of 17 bases. From germline, CDR1 is SEHNR and CDR2 FQNEAQ (reference sequence). This CDR3 comprises 14 residues. The CDR3 region has the DNA TGTGCCAGCAGCCTGAGTAGGGGCACGACTGGCTACACCTTC. This gives the protein CASSLSRGTTGYTF.

The V gene is TRBV5-4, the J gene TRBJ2-3; a possible D gene is TRBD1 (6 bases). With 1 base removed from V and 2 bases from J, the gap between germline ends came to 8 bases. Germline CDR1 SGHNT, CDR2 YYREEE (reference sequence). This CDR3 has 14 residues. The CDR3, as DNA: TGTGCCAGCAGCTTGAGGACAGACACAGATACGCAGTATTTT. It translates to CASSLRTDTDTQYF.

The genes are TRBV7-2 and TRBJ2-7; D is possibly TRBD1 (5 bases). Germline V gene lookup returns CDR1 SGHTA and CDR2 FQGNSA. With 5 bases removed from V and 3 bases from J, the gap between germline ends came to 11 bases. The CDR3 has 13 residues. The CDR3 DNA reads TGTGCCAGCAGCCGAGCGCAGGGCTACGAGCAGTACTTC. This sequence encodes CASSRAQGYEQYF.

This clone was seen a single time. V is TRBV7-9 and J is TRBJ2-1; no clear D. The CDR3 runs 14 residues. Trimming left V 1 base short and J 5 bases short, with 9 bases between. CDR1 is SEHNR and CDR2 is FQNEAQ in the germline V gene (reference sequence). CDR3 in amino acids: CASSLDAGHNEQFF. The CDR3 coding sequence is TGTGCCAGCAGCTTAGATGCAGGCCACAATGAGCAGTTCTTC. Combining the CDR3 with reference TRBV7-9 and TRBJ2-1 gives the whole variable domain DTGVSQNPRHKITKRGQNVTFRCDPISEHNRLYWYRQTLGQGPEFLTYFQNEAQLEKSRLLSDRFSAERPKGSFSTLEIQRTEQGDSAMYLCASSLDAGHNEQFFGPGTRLTVL.

The CDR3 DNA is TGTGCCAGCAGTTACGACAGCCTGGGGTTGGATGAGCAGTTCTTC. It specifies CASSYDSLGLDEQFF. This chain uses TRBV6-5 with TRBJ2-1; a possible D gene is TRBD1 (5 bases). The CDR3 consists of 15 residues. V shed 2 bases and J shed 8 bases, with 16 bases lying between them. Germline V gene sequence: CDR1 MNHEY, CDR2 SVGAGI.

The CDR3 spells CACAGTYEKLFF. The CDR3 nucleotides read TGTGCCTGCGCCGGGACATATGAAAAACTGTTTTTT. The chain has TRBV30 and TRBJ1-4; D might be TRBD1 (6 bases). Trimming shortened V by 6 bases and J by 6 bases, and 11 bases separated the two germline ends. The germline CDR1 and CDR2 sequences are GTSNPN and SVGIG (reference sequence). The CDR3 loop spans 12 amino acids.

The chain carries TRBV5-1 and TRBJ1-6; no clear D gene. The CDR3 runs 13 residues. Germline CDR1 SGHRS, CDR2 YFSETQ. The V end was cut by 3 bases, the J end by 7 bases, with 8 bases between. The CDR3 loop is CASSSTGNSPLHF. In nucleotides, the CDR3 is TGCGCCAGCAGCTCTACGGGGAATTCACCCCTCCACTTT.

CDR3 protein: CASSRQGAVNTEAFF. The CDR3, as DNA: TGTGCCAGTAGCCGACAGGGGGCCGTGAACACTGAAGCTTTCTTT. V usage is TRBV19 and J usage is TRBJ1-1; 10 nucleotides line up with TRBD1. Per the germline V gene, CDR1 is LNHDA and CDR2 is SQIVND (reference sequence). Germline trimming cut 6 bases from V and 0 bases from J; bases unmatched to any gene: 4. The CDR3 is 15 residues long.

This clone appeared once. The chain combines TRBV19 with TRBJ1-1, with 8 bases matching TRBD1. The CDR3 sequence is 17 residues long. The germline V gene encodes CDR1 LNHDA and CDR2 SQIVND (reference sequence). V dropped 9 bases and J dropped 0; count of bases not matched to a gene: 15. The CDR3 reads CARAPDRVRGMNTEAFF. The CDR3 DNA reads TGTGCCAGAGCCCCGGACAGGGTGAGGGGTATGAACACTGAAGCTTTCTTT.

The chain is built from TRBV4-2 and TRBJ2-3, with D hard to call. The CDR3 extends over 14 amino acids. Germline CDR1 LGHNA, CDR2 YNFKEQ. Trimming took off 2 bases at V and 4 bases at J, with 10 bases between the two ends. For the CDR3, the DNA is TGTGCCAGCAGCCAATTAGCAGCCGCAGATACGCAGTATTTT. This sequence encodes CASSQLAAADTQYF.

A few counts support this clone. The chain employs TRBV27 and TRBJ2-1, with D maybe TRBD1 (8 bases). Trimming removed 5 bases from V and 3 bases from J, with 20 bases in between. Germline CDR1 MNHEY, CDR2 SMNVEV (reference sequence). CDR3 length: 17 amino acids. CDR3 sequence: CASSIATGEGVYNEQFF. In DNA, the CDR3 is TGTGCCAGCAGTATCGCGACAGGGGAGGGGGTCTACAATGAGCAGTTCTTC.

This clone has only a few counts. The V gene is TRBV11-3, the J gene TRBJ2-2; 7 bases fit TRBD2. The CDR3 is made up of 14 amino acids. Germline CDR1 reads SGHNT; CDR2 reads YENEEA. Trimming at V came to 3 bases and at J to 4 bases, leaving 2 bases not matched to a gene. The DNA of the CDR3 is TGTGCCAGCAGCTTTGGGGGGGTCACCGGGGAGCTGTTTTTT. Translating gives CASSFGGVTGELFF.